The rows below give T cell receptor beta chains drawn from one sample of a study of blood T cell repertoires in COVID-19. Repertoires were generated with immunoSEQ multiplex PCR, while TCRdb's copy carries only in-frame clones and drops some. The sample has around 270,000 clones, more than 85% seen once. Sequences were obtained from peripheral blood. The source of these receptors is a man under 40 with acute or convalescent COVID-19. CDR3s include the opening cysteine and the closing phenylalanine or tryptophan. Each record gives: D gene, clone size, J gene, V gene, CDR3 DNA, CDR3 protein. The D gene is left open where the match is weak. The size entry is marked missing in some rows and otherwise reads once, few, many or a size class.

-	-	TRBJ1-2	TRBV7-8	TGTGCCAGCAGCCCGACAGTCCCTAACTATGGCTACACCTTC	CASSPTVPNYGYTF
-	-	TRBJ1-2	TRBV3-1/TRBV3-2	TGTGCCAGCAGCCATGGCTGGCCCCCGCTCGGCTACACCTTC	CASSHGWPPLGYTF
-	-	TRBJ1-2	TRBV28	TGTGCCAGCAGTTTAAGGTCTTTTCGGAGGGGCGGTAGCTATGGCTACACCTTC	CASSLRSFRRGGSYGYTF
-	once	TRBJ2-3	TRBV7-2	TGTGCCAGCAGCTTTCTTGGCACCACCACAGATACGCAGTATTTT	CASSFLGTTTDTQYF
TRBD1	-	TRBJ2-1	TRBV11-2	TGTGCCAGCAGCTCCCGGGACAGGGGCGACCTCTCCTACAATGAGCAGTTCTTC	CASSSRDRGDLSYNEQFF
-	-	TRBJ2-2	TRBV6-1	TGTGCCAGCAGTGAAGGCGGGCAGGCCTTTGCGAACACCGGGGAGCTGTTTTTT	CASSEGGQAFANTGELFF
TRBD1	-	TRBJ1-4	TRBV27	TGTGCCAGCAGCAGACCGGGACAGGGAGAAAAACTGTTTTTT	CASSRPGQGEKLFF
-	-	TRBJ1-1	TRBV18	TGTGCCAGCTCTGACGACAGAAACACTGAAGCTTTCTTT	CASSDDRNTEAFF
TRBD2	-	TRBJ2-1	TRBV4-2	TGTGCCAGCAGCCCGGGGACTAGCAATGAGAATGAGCAGTTCTTC	CASSPGTSNENEQFF
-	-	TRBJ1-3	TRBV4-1	TGCGCCAGCAGCCAAGATCGGGGGACTGGAAACACCATATATTTT	CASSQDRGTGNTIYF
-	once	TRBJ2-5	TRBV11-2	TGTGCCAGCAGCTTGTCTAATAGCCAGGGTGAGACCCAGTACTTC	CASSLSNSQGETQYF
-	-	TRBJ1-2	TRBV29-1	TGCAGCGTTGAGGGGTGGCAGGGAAGTAACTATGGCTACACCTTC	CSVEGWQGSNYGYTF
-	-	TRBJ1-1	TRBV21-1	TGTGCCGGGAGAGATTCGACGAACACTGAAGCTTTCTTT	CAGRDSTNTEAFF
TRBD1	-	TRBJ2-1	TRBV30	TGTGCCTGGAGAAAGACAGGGGATTTCCACAATGAGCAGTTCTTC	CAWRKTGDFHNEQFF
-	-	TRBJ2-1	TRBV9	TGTGCCAGCAGCCCACCCCCCGGGAAACATGAGCAGTTCTTC	CASSPPPGKHEQFF
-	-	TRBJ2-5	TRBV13	TGTGCCAGCAGCTTATATGCGGAACAAGAGACCCAGTACTTC	CASSLYAEQETQYF
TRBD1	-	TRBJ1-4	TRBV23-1	TGCGCCAGCAGTAGACCGGGACAGGGCTTTGCAACTAATGAAAAACTGTTTTTT	CASSRPGQGFATNEKLFF
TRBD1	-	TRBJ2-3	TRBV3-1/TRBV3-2	TGTGCCAGCAGCCCTTGGACAGGGGGCGTCTACACAGATACGCAGTATTTT	CASSPWTGGVYTDTQYF
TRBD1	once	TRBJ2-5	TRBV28	TGTGCCAGCAGTTTTCGAGACAGGGGTGAGACCCAGTACTTC	CASSFRDRGETQYF
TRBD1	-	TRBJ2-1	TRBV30	TGTGCCTGGAGTGCCAACGGACAGGGCCTTGGGGAGCAGTTCTTC	CAWSANGQGLGEQFF
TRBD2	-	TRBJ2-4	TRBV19	TGTGCCAGTAGTATCGGGACTAGCGGCCCTATTCAGTACTTC	CASSIGTSGPIQYF
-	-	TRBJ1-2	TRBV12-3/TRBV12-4	TGTGCCAGCAGTGGCACAGGTGACTATGGCTACACCTTC	CASSGTGDYGYTF
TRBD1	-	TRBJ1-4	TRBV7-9	TGTGCCAGCAGCGGGGGACAGGGCGACTCAACTAATGAAAAACTGTTTTTT	CASSGGQGDSTNEKLFF
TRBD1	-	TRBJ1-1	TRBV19	TGTGCCAGTGGGACAGGGTTTAACACTGAAGCTTTCTTT	CASGTGFNTEAFF
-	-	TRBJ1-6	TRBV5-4	TGTGCCAGCAGCTTGGACGGAGGGAATTCACCCCTCCACTTT	CASSLDGGNSPLHF
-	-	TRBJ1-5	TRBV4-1	TGCGCCAGCAGCCGCGGGGCTGTGCTGGAAGGTCAGCCCCAGCATTTT	CASSRGAVLEGQPQHF
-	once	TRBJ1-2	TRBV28	TGTGCCAGCAGTTTAGACTACTATGGCTACACCTTC	CASSLDYYGYTF
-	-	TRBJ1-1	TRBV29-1	TGCAGCGCTATAAACACTGAAGCTTTCTTT	CSAINTEAFF
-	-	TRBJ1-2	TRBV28	TGTGCGGCTTGTGTTAACTATGGCTACACCTTC	CAACVNYGYTF
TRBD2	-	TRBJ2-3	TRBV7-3	TGTGCCAGCAGCCCTTCTATTAGCGGGGGGGCTCGACCCACAGATACGCAGTATTTT	CASSPSISGGARPTDTQYF
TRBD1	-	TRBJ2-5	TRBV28	TGTGCCAGCAGGCAATATCGGGACAGCCAGTACTTC	CASRQYRDSQYF
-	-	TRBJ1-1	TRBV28	TGTGCGGTGGGGAGGCTGGTGGGAGCTTTCTTT	CAVGRLVGAFF
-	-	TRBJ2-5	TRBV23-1	TGCGCCAGCAGTCAGGAGGTTGCTCGCCAAGAGACCCAGTACTTC	CASSQEVARQETQYF
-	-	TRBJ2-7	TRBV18	TGTGCCAGCTCACCAGCACTACTCTACGAGCAGTACTTC	CASSPALLYEQYF
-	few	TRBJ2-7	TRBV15	TGTGCCACCAGCAGTAATATTGGGAGCTACGAGCAGTACTTC	CATSSNIGSYEQYF
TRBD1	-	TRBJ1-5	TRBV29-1	TGCAGCGTGATGGACAGGGACAGCAATCAGCCCCAGCATTTT	CSVMDRDSNQPQHF
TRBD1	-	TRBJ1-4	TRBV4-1	TGCGCCAGCAGCCCTTTGGGCAGGGGGGTAAATGAAAAACTGTTTTTT	CASSPLGRGVNEKLFF
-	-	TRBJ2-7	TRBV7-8	TGTGCCAGCAGCTTAGAGTTCCCCCTATACGAGCAGTACTTC	CASSLEFPLYEQYF
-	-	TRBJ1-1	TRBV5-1	TGCGCCAGCAGCTTGGTCGTCGGGGCTGAAGCTTTCTTT	CASSLVVGAEAFF
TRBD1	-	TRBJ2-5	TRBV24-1	TGTGCCACCAGTGATTTGAGGGACAGGGAAGCAGGTCAGACCCAGTACTTC	CATSDLRDREAGQTQYF
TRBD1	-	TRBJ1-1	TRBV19	TGTGCCAGTAGTATAGGGTGGGACAGGGGGAACACTGAAGCTTTCTTT	CASSIGWDRGNTEAFF
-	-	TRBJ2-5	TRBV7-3	TGTGCCAGCAGCCTCTCCAGCGGTTTCGGAGAGACCCAGTACTTC	CASSLSSGFGETQYF
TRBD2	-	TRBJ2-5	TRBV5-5	TGTGCCAGCAGCTTGGGGGAGGGGCGACAGGAGACCCAGTACTTC	CASSLGEGRQETQYF
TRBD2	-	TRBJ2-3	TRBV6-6	TGTGCCAGCAGAAGGGGAGGGGAGGGAGATACGCAGTATTTT	CASRRGGEGDTQYF
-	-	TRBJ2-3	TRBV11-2	TGTGCCAGCAGCGCCCCTAGTTCCGCGGATACGCAGTATTTT	CASSAPSSADTQYF
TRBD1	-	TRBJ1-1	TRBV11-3	TGTGCCAGCAGTTTACAGGGGGACACTGAAGCTTTCTTT	CASSLQGDTEAFF
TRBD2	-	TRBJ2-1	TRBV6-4	TGTGCCAGCAGACTTACTAGCGGGAGCTACAATGAGCAGTTCTTC	CASRLTSGSYNEQFF
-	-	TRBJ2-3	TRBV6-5	TGTGCCAGCAGTCGTTCCACAGATACGCAGTATTTT	CASSRSTDTQYF
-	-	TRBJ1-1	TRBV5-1	TGCGCCAGCAGCTTGCGACAGAACACTGAAGCTTTCTTT	CASSLRQNTEAFF
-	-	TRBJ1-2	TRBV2	TGTGCCAGCAGTGAGAATCAGGCGTCGGGCTACACCTTC	CASSENQASGYTF
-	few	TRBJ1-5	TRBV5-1	TGCGCCAGCAGCTTGGGGGAGAGCAATCAGCCCCAGCATTTT	CASSLGESNQPQHF
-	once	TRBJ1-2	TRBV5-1	TGCGCCAGCAGCTTGGTCCAGGGCTTCGACTATGGCTACACCTTC	CASSLVQGFDYGYTF
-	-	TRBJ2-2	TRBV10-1	TGCGCCAGCTCGGGGATTTCTGGGGAGCTGTTTTTT	CASSGISGELFF
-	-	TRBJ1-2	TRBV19	TGTGCCAGTAGTGCATGGCCGGGAGCAGACTATGGCTACACCTTC	CASSAWPGADYGYTF
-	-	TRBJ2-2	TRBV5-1	TGCGCCAGCAGCTCTCGTGCCCGGGGGAACACCGGGGAGCTGTTTTTT	CASSSRARGNTGELFF